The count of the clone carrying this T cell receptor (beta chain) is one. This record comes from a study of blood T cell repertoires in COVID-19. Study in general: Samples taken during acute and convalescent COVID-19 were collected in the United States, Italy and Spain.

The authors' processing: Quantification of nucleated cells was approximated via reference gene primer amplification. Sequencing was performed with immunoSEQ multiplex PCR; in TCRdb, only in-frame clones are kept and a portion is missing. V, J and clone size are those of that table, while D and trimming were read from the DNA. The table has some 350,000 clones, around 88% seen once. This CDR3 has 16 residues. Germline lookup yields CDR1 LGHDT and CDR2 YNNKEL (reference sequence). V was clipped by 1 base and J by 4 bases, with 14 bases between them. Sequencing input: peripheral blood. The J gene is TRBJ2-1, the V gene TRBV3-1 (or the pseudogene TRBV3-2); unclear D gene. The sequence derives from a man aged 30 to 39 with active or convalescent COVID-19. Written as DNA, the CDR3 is TGTGCCAGCAGCCAAGGAAATGGTCTATGGTACAATGAGCAGTTCTTC. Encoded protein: CASSQGNGLWYNEQFF.